These T cell receptor beta chains were read from a single sample in a study of blood T cell repertoires in COVID-19. Profiled with immunoSEQ multiplex PCR; TCRdb holds only in-frame clones, not every one. The sample contains under 200,000 clones, just under 90% of which appear only once. The sample consisted of peripheral blood. The source of these receptors is a woman aged 70-85 years with COVID-19, enrolled during active disease. Both conserved end residues are part of each CDR3. The order of the fields is clone size, V gene, J gene, D gene, CDR3 protein, CDR3 DNA. A D gene is named only where the DNA matches it firmly. Clone size is stated in some rows and not others, as once, few, many or a class when expanded.

abundance: NA
v_gene: TRBV7-2
j_gene: TRBJ2-1
d_gene: NA
CDR3aa: CASSLVVGAIYNEQFF
CDR3nt: TGTGCCAGCAGCTTAGTGGTAGGGGCAATTTACAATGAGCAGTTCTTC

abundance: few
v_gene: TRBV6-5
j_gene: TRBJ1-2
d_gene: NA
CDR3aa: CASSQEGGGYGYTF
CDR3nt: TGTGCCAGCAGCCAGGAGGGAGGGGGCTATGGCTACACCTTC

abundance: NA
v_gene: TRBV6-4
j_gene: TRBJ1-6
d_gene: NA
CDR3aa: CASSERSEGGGSPLHF
CDR3nt: TGTGCCAGCAGTGAGCGATCTGAAGGAGGAGGCTCACCCCTCCACTTT

abundance: NA
v_gene: TRBV9
j_gene: TRBJ1-6
d_gene: NA
CDR3aa: CASSPGVGRGSPLHF
CDR3nt: TGTGCCAGCAGCCCCGGGGTAGGGCGGGGATCACCCCTCCACTTT

abundance: NA
v_gene: TRBV7-9
j_gene: TRBJ2-2
d_gene: TRBD2
CDR3aa: CASSLGTSGGTNTGELFF
CDR3nt: TGTGCCAGCAGCTTGGGGACTAGCGGGGGTACGAACACCGGGGAGCTGTTTTTT

abundance: NA
v_gene: TRBV19
j_gene: TRBJ1-2
d_gene: NA
CDR3aa: CASSIDPGDWNGYTF
CDR3nt: TGTGCCAGTAGTATAGATCCGGGGGATTGGAATGGCTACACCTTC

abundance: NA
v_gene: TRBV10-1
j_gene: TRBJ2-2
d_gene: NA
CDR3aa: CASNGRENTGELFF
CDR3nt: TGCGCCAGCAACGGACGGGAGAACACCGGGGAGCTGTTTTTT

abundance: once
v_gene: TRBV10-1
j_gene: TRBJ1-4
d_gene: NA
CDR3aa: CASSAGRGREKLFF
CDR3nt: TGCGCCAGCAGTGCCGGCAGGGGCCGCGAAAAACTGTTTTTT

abundance: NA
v_gene: TRBV9
j_gene: TRBJ2-7
d_gene: TRBD1
CDR3aa: CASSGDRGYEQYF
CDR3nt: TGTGCCAGCAGCGGTGACAGGGGCTACGAGCAGTACTTC

abundance: NA
v_gene: TRBV9
j_gene: TRBJ1-2
d_gene: NA
CDR3aa: CASTRDIYGYTF
CDR3nt: TGTGCCAGCACCAGAGACATCTATGGCTACACCTTC

abundance: NA
v_gene: TRBV2
j_gene: TRBJ1-4
d_gene: NA
CDR3aa: CASSERQPVPATEKLFF
CDR3nt: TGTGCCAGCAGTGAGAGGCAGCCGGTACCGGCGACTGAAAAACTGTTTTTT

abundance: NA
v_gene: TRBV28
j_gene: TRBJ2-7
d_gene: NA
CDR3aa: CASRPSGDSYEQYF
CDR3nt: TGTGCCAGCAGACCCAGCGGAGACTCCTACGAGCAGTACTTC

abundance: NA
v_gene: TRBV5-4
j_gene: TRBJ2-5
d_gene: TRBD2
CDR3aa: CASSREGEKETQYF
CDR3nt: TGTGCCAGCAGCAGGGAGGGTGAAAAAGAGACCCAGTACTTC

abundance: NA
v_gene: TRBV27
j_gene: TRBJ2-7
d_gene: NA
CDR3aa: CASKETLVSYEQYF
CDR3nt: TGTGCCAGCAAGGAGACGCTGGTCTCCTACGAGCAGTACTTC

abundance: NA
v_gene: TRBV6-5
j_gene: TRBJ1-5
d_gene: NA
CDR3aa: CASSLITGKNQPQHF
CDR3nt: TGTGCCAGCAGTTTGATTACAGGGAAGAATCAGCCCCAGCATTTT

abundance: NA
v_gene: TRBV19
j_gene: TRBJ2-5
d_gene: NA
CDR3aa: CASRILGEETQYF
CDR3nt: TGTGCCAGTAGAATCCTAGGGGAAGAGACCCAGTACTTC

abundance: few
v_gene: TRBV4-2
j_gene: TRBJ2-7
d_gene: TRBD2
CDR3aa: CASSQEGTNSYEQYF
CDR3nt: TGTGCCAGCAGCCAAGAAGGGACTAACTCCTACGAGCAGTACTTC

abundance: once
v_gene: TRBV5-1
j_gene: TRBJ1-1
d_gene: NA
CDR3aa: CASSVDSIRNTEAFF
CDR3nt: TGCGCCAGCAGCGTAGACTCCATCCGGAACACTGAAGCTTTCTTT

abundance: NA
v_gene: TRBV5-6
j_gene: TRBJ1-2
d_gene: TRBD1
CDR3aa: CASSWDRVLDGYTF
CDR3nt: TGTGCCAGCAGCTGGGACAGGGTCTTGGATGGCTACACCTTC

abundance: NA
v_gene: TRBV3-1/TRBV3-2
j_gene: TRBJ1-2
d_gene: NA
CDR3aa: CASSQDDTGRLGYTF
CDR3nt: TGTGCCAGCAGCCAAGACGATACAGGGAGATTAGGCTACACCTTC

abundance: NA
v_gene: TRBV30
j_gene: TRBJ1-4
d_gene: TRBD1
CDR3aa: CAAGQYEKLFF
CDR3nt: TGTGCCGCGGGACAGTATGAAAAACTGTTTTTT

abundance: NA
v_gene: TRBV19
j_gene: TRBJ2-2
d_gene: TRBD1
CDR3aa: CASSIGQGAGELFF
CDR3nt: TGTGCCAGTAGCATAGGACAGGGTGCCGGGGAGCTGTTTTTT

abundance: NA
v_gene: TRBV3-1/TRBV3-2
j_gene: TRBJ2-7
d_gene: TRBD2
CDR3aa: CASSQPGLAGGPYEQYF
CDR3nt: TGTGCCAGCAGCCAACCGGGACTAGCGGGGGGGCCCTACGAGCAGTACTTC

abundance: NA
v_gene: TRBV4-1
j_gene: TRBJ2-1
d_gene: TRBD1
CDR3aa: CASSHPRDRDYNEQFF
CDR3nt: TGCGCCAGCAGCCACCCCCGGGACAGGGATTACAATGAGCAGTTCTTC

abundance: NA
v_gene: TRBV18
j_gene: TRBJ2-1
d_gene: TRBD1
CDR3aa: CASSPPDRANNEQFF
CDR3nt: TGTGCCAGCTCACCACCGGACAGGGCCAACAATGAGCAGTTCTTC

abundance: many
v_gene: TRBV28
j_gene: TRBJ1-2
d_gene: TRBD1
CDR3aa: CASSTTGAVYGYTF
CDR3nt: TGTGCCAGCAGTACTACAGGGGCGGTCTATGGCTACACCTTC

abundance: NA
v_gene: TRBV27
j_gene: TRBJ2-7
d_gene: NA
CDR3aa: CASSSLQGFYEQYF
CDR3nt: TGTGCCAGCAGTTCCCTCCAGGGATTCTACGAGCAGTACTTC

abundance: NA
v_gene: TRBV7-9
j_gene: TRBJ2-1
d_gene: NA
CDR3aa: CASSLVAGWGDEQFF
CDR3nt: TGTGCCAGCAGCTTAGTTGCGGGGTGGGGCGATGAGCAGTTCTTC

abundance: NA
v_gene: TRBV5-1
j_gene: TRBJ2-5
d_gene: NA
CDR3aa: CASSLAQVKQETQYF
CDR3nt: TGCGCCAGCAGCTTGGCCCAGGTAAAGCAAGAGACCCAGTACTTC

abundance: NA
v_gene: TRBV6-5
j_gene: TRBJ2-1
d_gene: TRBD2
CDR3aa: CASGRGGNEQFF
CDR3nt: TGTGCCAGCGGGCGGGGGGGAAATGAGCAGTTCTTC

abundance: once
v_gene: TRBV5-6
j_gene: TRBJ2-1
d_gene: TRBD1
CDR3aa: CASSAGQGIEQFF
CDR3nt: TGTGCCAGCAGCGCGGGACAGGGCATCGAGCAGTTCTTC